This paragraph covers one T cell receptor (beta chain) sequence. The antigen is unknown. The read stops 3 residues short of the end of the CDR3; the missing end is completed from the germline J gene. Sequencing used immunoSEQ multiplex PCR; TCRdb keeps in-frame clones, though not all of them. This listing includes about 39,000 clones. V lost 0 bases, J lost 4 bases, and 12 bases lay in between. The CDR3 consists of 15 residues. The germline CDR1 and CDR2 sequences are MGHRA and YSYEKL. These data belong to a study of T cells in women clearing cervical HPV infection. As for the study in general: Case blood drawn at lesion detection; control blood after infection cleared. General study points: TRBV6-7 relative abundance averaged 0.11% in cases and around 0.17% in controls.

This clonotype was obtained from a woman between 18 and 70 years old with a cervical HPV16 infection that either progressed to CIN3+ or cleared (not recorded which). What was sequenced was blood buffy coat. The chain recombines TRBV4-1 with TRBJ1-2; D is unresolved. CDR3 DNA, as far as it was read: TGCGCCAGCAGCCAAGATAGGCGGGGTCGCTATGGC. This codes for CASSQDRRGRYG. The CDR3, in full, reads CASSQDRRGRYGYTF.